This TCR beta chain was sequenced during a study of identifying expanded T cells in peripheral blood. Germline V CDR1 and CDR2: SGHRS, YFSETQ. The V gene lost 0 bases and the J gene lost 1 base, with 5 bases spanning the gap. The length of the CDR3 is 15 residues. Data came from immunoSEQ multiplex PCR; TCRdb stores just in-frame clones and leaves some out. This repertoire shows approximately 75,000 clones, approximately 87% found once; its top ten account for over 2.5%. This clone appeared a single time. Sequencing was carried out using blood. The clonotype was recovered from a person aged 18-70 years in good health. This sequence joins TRBV5-1 and TRBJ1-6; D is unclear. The CDR3 region has the DNA TGCGCCAGCAGCTTGGGGGTATCCTATAATTCACCCCTCCACTTT. Amino acids: CASSLGVSYNSPLHF.